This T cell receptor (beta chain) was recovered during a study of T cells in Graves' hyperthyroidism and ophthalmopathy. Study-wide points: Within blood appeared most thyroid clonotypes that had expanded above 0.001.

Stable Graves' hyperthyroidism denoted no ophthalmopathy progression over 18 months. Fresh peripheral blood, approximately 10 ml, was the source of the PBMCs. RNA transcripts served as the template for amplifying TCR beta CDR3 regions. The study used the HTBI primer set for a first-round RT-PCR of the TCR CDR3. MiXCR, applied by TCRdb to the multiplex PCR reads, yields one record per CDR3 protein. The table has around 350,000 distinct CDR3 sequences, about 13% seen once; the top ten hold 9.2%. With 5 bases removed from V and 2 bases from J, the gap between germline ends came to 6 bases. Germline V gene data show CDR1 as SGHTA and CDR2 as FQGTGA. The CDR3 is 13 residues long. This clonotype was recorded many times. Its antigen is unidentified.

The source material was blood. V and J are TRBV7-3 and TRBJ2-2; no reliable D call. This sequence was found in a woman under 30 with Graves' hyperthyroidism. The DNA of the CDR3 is TGTGCCAGCAGCAGACGAAACACCGGGGAGCTGTTTTTT. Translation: CASSRRNTGELFF. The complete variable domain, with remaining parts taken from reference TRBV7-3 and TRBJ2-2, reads GAGVSQTPSNKVTEKGKYVELRCDPISGHTALYWYRQSLGQGPEFLIYFQGTGAADDSGLPNDRFFAVRPEGSVSTLKIQRTERGDSAVYLCASSRRNTGELFFGEGSRLTVL.